The present TCR beta chain was sequenced within a study of spatial heterogeneity in lung cancer. All TCR cDNA molecules were individually tagged with a unique molecular identifier. MiXCR was run by TCRdb on the 5' RACE reads, yielding one entry per CDR3 protein. The sample carries about 2,000 distinct CDR3 sequences, roughly 7% recorded once. The CDR3 is 15 residues long. Germline lookup yields CDR1 LGHNA and CDR2 YSLEER. V gave up 0 bases and J gave up 4 bases, with 10 bases separating them. Indicated time point: sample taken at primary tumor resection. Samples were donated by 72 untreated early-stage non-small cell lung cancer patients.

The sequenced sample was normal lung tissue next to the tumor, obtained at surgery. The chain couples TRBV4-3 to TRBJ2-1, with D tentatively TRBD1 or TRBD2 (5 bases each). This sequence was found in a male donor with early-stage non-small cell lung cancer. CDR3 DNA: TGCGCCAGCAGCCAAGACGGGACCAGATACAATGAGCAGTTCTTC. Its translation: CASSQDGTRYNEQFF.